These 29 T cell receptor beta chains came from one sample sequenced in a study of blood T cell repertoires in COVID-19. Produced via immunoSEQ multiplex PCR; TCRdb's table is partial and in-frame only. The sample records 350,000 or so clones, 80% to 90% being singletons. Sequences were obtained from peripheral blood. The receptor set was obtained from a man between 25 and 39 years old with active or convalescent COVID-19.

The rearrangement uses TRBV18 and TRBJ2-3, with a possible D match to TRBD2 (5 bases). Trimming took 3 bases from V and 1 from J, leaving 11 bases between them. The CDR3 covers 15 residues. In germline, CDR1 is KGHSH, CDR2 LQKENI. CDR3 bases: TGTGCCAGCTCACCGTACGCGCGGGGCACAGATACGCAGTATTTT. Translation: CASSPYARGTDTQYF.

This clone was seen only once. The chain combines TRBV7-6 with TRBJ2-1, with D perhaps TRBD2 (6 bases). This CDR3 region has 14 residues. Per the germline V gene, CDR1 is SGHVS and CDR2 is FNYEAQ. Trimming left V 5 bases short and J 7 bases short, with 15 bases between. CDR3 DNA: TGTGCCAGCAGCCCCCTCGGAGGGAGAAATGAGCAGTTCTTC. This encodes CASSPLGGRNEQFF.

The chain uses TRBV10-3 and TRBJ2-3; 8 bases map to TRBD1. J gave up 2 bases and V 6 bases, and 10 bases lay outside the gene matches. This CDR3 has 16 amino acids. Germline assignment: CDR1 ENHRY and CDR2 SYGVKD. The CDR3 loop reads CAISPDRVRYTDTQYF. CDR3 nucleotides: TGTGCCATCAGCCCGGACAGGGTTCGCTACACAGATACGCAGTATTTT.

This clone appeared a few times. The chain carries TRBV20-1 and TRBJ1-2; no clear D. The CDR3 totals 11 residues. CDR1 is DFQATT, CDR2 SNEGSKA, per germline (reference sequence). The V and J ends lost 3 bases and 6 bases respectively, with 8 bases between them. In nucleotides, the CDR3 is TGCAGTGCTAGGGACTTCAATGGCTACACCTTC. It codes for CSARDFNGYTF.

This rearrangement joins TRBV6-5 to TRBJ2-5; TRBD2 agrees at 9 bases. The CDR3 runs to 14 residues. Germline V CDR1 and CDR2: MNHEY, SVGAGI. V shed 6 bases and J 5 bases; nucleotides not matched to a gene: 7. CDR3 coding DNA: TGTGCCAGCAGCCGCGGGGGGGCCGAGGAGACCCAGTACTTC. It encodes CASSRGGAEETQYF.

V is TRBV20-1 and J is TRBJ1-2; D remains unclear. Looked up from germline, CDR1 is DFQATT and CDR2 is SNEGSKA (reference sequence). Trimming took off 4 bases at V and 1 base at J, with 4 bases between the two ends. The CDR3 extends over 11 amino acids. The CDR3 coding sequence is TGCAGTGCTACAGTTAACTATGGCTACACCTTC. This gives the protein CSATVNYGYTF.

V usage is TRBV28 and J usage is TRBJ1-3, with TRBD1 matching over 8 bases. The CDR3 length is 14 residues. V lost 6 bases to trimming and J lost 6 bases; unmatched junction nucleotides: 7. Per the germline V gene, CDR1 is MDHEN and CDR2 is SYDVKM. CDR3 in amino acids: CASSQTGEANTIYF. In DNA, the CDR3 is TGTGCCAGCAGCCAGACAGGGGAGGCAAACACCATATATTTT. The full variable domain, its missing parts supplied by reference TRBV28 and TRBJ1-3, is DVKVTQSSRYLVKRTGEKVFLECVQDMDHENMFWYRQDPGLGLRLIYFSYDVKMKEKGDIPEGYSVSREKKERFSLILESASTNQTSMYLCASSQTGEANTIYFGEGSWLTVV.

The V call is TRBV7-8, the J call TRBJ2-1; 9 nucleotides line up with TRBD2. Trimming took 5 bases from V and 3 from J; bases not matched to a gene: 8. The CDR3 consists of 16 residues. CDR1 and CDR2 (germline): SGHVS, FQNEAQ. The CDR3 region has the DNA TGTGCCAGCAGCCCCAGCGGGGGGCGAAACTACAATGAGCAGTTCTTC. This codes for CASSPSGGRNYNEQFF.

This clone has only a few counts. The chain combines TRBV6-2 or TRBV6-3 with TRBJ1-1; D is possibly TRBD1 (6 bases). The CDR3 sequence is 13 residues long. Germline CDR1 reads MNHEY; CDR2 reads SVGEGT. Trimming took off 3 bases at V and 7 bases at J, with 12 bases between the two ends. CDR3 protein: CASSYATDSEAFF. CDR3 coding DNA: TGTGCCAGCAGTTATGCGACGGACAGTGAAGCTTTCTTT.

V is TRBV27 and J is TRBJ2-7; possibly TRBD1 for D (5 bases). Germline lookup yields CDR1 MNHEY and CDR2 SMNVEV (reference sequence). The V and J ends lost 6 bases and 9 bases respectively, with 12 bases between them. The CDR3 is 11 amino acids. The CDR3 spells CASSQGVRQYF. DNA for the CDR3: TGTGCCAGCAGCCAAGGGGTCCGGCAGTACTTC.

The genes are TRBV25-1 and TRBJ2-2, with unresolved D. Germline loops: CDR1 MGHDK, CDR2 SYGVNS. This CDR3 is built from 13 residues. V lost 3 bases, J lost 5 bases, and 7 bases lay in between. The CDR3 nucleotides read TGTGCCAGCAGTGATTTCTCTACCGGGGAGCTGTTTTTT. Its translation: CASSDFSTGELFF. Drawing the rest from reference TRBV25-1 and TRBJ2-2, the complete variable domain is EADIYQTPRYLVIGTGKKITLECSQTMGHDKMYWYQQDPGMELHLIHYSYGVNSTEKGDLSSESTVSRIRTEHFPLTLESARPSHTSQYLCASSDFSTGELFFGEGSRLTVL.

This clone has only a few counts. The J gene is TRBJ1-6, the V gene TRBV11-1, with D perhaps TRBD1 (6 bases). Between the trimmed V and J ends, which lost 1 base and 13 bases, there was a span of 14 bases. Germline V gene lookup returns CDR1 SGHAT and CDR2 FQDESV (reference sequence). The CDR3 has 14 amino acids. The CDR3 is CASSLGTGRKPLHF. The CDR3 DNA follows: TGTGCCAGCAGCTTAGGTACAGGGCGGAAGCCCCTCCACTTT.

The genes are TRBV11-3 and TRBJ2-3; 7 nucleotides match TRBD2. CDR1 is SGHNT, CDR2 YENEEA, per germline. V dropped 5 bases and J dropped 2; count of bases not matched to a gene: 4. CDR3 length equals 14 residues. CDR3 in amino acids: CASSQAGLTDTQYF. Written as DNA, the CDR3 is TGTGCCAGCAGCCAAGCGGGACTCACAGATACGCAGTATTTT.

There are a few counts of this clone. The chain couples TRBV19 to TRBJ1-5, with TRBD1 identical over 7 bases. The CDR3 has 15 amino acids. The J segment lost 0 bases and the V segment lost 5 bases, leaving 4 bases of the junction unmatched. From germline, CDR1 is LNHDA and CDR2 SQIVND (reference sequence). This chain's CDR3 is CASSSNRGSNQPQHF. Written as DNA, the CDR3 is TGTGCCAGTAGTTCTAACAGGGGTAGCAATCAGCCCCAGCATTTT.

This CDR3 reads CARSLALAGVTLSYNEQFF. CDR3 sequence (DNA): TGTGCCAGAAGCTTGGCACTAGCGGGGGTTACATTATCCTACAATGAGCAGTTCTTC. This chain uses TRBV5-3 with TRBJ2-1; the match to TRBD2 covers 11 bases. TRBV5-3 is labeled an ORF, and its function is uncertain. This CDR3 has 19 amino acids. The V segment lost 0 bases and the J segment 1 base; nucleotides outside the gene matches: 9.

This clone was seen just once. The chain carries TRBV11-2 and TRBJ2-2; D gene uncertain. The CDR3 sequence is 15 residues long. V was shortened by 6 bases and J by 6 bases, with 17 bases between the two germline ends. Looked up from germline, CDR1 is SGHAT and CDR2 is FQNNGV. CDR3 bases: TGTGCCAGCAGTCCTAGTAGTGTGGTCCCCGGGGAGCTGTTTTTT. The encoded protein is CASSPSSVVPGELFF.

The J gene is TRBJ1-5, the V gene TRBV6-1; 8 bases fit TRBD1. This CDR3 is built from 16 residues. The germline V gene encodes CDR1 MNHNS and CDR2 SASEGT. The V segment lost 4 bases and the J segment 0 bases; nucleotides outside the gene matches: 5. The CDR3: CASSGTGTGSNQPQHF. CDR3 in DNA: TGTGCCAGCAGTGGCACCGGGACAGGTAGCAATCAGCCCCAGCATTTT.

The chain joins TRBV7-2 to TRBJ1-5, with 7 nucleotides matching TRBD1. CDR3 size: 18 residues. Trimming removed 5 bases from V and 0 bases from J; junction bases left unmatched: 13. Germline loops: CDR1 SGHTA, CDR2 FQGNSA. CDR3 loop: CASSLYFDRDHSNQPQHF. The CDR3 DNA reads TGTGCCAGCAGCCTTTACTTCGACAGGGACCATAGCAATCAGCCCCAGCATTTT.

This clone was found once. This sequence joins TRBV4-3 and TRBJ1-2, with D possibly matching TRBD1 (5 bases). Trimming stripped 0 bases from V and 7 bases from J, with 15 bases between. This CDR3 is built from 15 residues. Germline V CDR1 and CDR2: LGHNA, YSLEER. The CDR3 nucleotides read TGCGCCAGCAGCCAAGAGGGAAGGGGTTTGAGTGGCTACACCTTC. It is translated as CASSQEGRGLSGYTF.

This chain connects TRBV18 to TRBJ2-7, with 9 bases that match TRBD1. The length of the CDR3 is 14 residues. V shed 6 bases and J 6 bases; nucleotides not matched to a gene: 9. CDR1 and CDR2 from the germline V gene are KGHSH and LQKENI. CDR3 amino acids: CASSPGTGLGEQYF. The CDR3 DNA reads TGTGCCAGCTCTCCCGGGACAGGGTTGGGCGAGCAGTACTTC. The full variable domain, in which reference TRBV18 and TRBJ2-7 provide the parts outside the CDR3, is NAGVMQNPRHLVRRRGQEARLRCSPMKGHSHVYWYRQLPEEGLKFMVYLQKENIIDESGMPKERFSAEFPKEGPSILRIQQVVRGDSAAYFCASSPGTGLGEQYFGPGTRLTVT.

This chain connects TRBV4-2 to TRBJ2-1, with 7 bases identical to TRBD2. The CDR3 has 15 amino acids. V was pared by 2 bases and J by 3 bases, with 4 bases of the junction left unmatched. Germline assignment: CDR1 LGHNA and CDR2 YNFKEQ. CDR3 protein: CASSQRASGYNEQFF. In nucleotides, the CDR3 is TGTGCCAGCAGCCAAAGAGCTAGCGGCTACAATGAGCAGTTCTTC.

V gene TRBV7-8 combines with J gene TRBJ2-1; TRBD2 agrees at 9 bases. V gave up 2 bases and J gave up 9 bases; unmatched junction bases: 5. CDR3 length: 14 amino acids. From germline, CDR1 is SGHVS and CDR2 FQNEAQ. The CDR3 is CASSLRLAGREQFF. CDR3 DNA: TGTGCCAGCAGCTTAAGGCTAGCGGGACGTGAGCAGTTCTTC. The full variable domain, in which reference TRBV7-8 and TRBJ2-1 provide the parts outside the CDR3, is GAGVSQSPRYKVAKRGQDVALRCDPISGHVSLFWYQQALGQGPEFLTYFQNEAQLDKSGLPSDRFFAERPEGSVSTLKIQRTQQEDSAVYLCASSLRLAGREQFFGPGTRLTVL.

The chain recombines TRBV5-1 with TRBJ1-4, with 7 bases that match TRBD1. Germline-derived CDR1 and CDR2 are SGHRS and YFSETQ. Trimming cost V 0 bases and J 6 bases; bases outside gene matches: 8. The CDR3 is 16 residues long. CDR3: CASSLGSAGGYEKLFF. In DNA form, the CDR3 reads TGCGCCAGCAGCTTGGGGTCGGCAGGGGGGTATGAAAAACTGTTTTTT.

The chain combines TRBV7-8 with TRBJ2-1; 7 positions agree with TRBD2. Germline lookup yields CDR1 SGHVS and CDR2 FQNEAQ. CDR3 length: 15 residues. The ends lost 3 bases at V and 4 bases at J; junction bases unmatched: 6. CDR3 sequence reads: CASSLVAGAYNEQFF. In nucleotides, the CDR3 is TGTGCCAGCAGCTTGGTAGCGGGCGCTTACAATGAGCAGTTCTTC. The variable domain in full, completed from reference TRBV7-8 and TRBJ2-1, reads GAGVSQSPRYKVAKRGQDVALRCDPISGHVSLFWYQQALGQGPEFLTYFQNEAQLDKSGLPSDRFFAERPEGSVSTLKIQRTQQEDSAVYLCASSLVAGAYNEQFFGPGTRLTVL.

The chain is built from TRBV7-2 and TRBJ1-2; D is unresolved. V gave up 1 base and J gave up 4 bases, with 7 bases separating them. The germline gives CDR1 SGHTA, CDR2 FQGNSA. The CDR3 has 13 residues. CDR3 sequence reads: CASSLGGVYGYTF. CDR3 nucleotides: TGTGCCAGCAGCTTAGGAGGTGTCTATGGCTACACCTTC.

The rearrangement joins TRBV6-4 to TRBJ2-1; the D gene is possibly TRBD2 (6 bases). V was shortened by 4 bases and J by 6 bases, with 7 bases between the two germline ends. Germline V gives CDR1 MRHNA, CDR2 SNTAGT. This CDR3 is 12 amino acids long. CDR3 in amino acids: CASSGGGNEQFF. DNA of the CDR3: TGTGCCAGCAGTGGGGGAGGCAATGAGCAGTTCTTC.

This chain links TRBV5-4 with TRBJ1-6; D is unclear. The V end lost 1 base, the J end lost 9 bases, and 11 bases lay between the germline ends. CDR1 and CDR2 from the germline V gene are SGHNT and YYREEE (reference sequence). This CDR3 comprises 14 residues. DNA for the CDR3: TGTGCCAGCAGCTTGTCCTTAACGGGTTCACCCCTCCACTTT. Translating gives CASSLSLTGSPLHF. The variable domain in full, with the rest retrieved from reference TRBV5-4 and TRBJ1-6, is ETGVTQSPTHLIKTRGQQVTLRCSSQSGHNTVSWYQQALGQGPQFIFQYYREEENGRGNFPPRFSGLQFPNYSSELNVNALELDDSALYLCASSLSLTGSPLHFGNGTRLTVT.

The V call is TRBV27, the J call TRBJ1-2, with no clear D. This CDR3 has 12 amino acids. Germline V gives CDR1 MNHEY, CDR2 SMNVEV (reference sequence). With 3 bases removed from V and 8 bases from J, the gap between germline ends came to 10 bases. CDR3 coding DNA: TGTGCCAGCAGTTTCGGTGGTAGCGGCTACACCTTC. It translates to CASSFGGSGYTF.

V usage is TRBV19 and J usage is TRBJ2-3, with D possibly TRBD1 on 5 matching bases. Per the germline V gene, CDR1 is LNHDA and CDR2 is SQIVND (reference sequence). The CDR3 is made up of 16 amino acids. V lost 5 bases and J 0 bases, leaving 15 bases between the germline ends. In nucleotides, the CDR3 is TGTGCCAGTAGTCCTAACCCAGGGCTCAGCACAGATACGCAGTATTTT. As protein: CASSPNPGLSTDTQYF.